By its share, the clone carrying this TCR beta chain is medium-sized. Its cognate antigen is unknown. Before the COVID-19 pandemic, during about 2010-2019, CD4+ T cells were taken from unexposed donors. Isolation of CD4+ T cells took place after less than 13 days in culture. Testing used SARS-CoV-2 S/N and four cold-coronavirus spikes on unexposed-donor CD4+ T cells, cells permitting. Using immunoSEQ multiplex PCR, the repertoire was profiled, and TCRdb retains in-frame clones only, with some absent. The table includes 20,000 to 25,000 clones, 68% detected once. The data stem from a study of CD4 T cells in relation to SARS-CoV-2 and coronaviruses. Across the study: PBMCs were cultured with antigen for nine to ten days before TCR beta sequencing. The negative reference was HIV-1 Nef peptide pool or peptide-free culture.

The CDR3 is 15 residues long. Germline V CDR1 and CDR2: MNHEY, SVGAGI. Trimming shortened V by 0 bases and J by 0 bases, and 9 bases separated the two germline ends. The rearrangement links TRBV6-5 to TRBJ2-7; D is uncertain. This TCR derives from a human donor in good health. Sequenced input: CD4+ T cells from PBMCs, cultured in vitro. The chain's CDR3 is CASSYSLGGSYEQYF. The CDR3 DNA reads TGTGCCAGCAGTTACTCTCTCGGCGGCTCCTACGAGCAGTACTTC.